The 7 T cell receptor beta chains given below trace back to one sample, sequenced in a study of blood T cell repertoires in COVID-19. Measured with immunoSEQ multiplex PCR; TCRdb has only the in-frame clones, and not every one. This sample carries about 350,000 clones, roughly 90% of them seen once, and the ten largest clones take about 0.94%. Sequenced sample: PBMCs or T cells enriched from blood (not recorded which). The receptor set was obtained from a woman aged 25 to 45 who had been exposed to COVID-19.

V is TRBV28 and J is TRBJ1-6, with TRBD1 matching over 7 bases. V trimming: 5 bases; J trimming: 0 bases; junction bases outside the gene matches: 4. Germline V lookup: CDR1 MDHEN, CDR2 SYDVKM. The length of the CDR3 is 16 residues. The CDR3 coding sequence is TGTGCCAGCAGTCCAGGGGGTCTCTCCTATAATTCACCCCTCCACTTT. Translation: CASSPGGLSYNSPLHF. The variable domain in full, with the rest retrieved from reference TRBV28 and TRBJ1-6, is DVKVTQSSRYLVKRTGEKVFLECVQDMDHENMFWYRQDPGLGLRLIYFSYDVKMKEKGDIPEGYSVSREKKERFSLILESASTNQTSMYLCASSPGGLSYNSPLHFGNGTRLTVT.

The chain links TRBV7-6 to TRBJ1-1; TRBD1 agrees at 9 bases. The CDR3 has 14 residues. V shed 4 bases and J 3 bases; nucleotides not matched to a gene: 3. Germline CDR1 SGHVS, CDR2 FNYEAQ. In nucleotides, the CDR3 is TGTGCCAGCAGCTCGCGACAGGGGGACACTGAAGCTTTCTTT. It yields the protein CASSSRQGDTEAFF.

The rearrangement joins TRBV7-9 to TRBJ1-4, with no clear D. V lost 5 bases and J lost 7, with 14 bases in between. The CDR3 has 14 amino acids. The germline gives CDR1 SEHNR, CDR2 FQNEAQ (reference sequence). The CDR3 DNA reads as TGTGCCAGCAGCCGCGGGCCGCGGGGTGAAAAACTGTTTTTT. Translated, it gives CASSRGPRGEKLFF.

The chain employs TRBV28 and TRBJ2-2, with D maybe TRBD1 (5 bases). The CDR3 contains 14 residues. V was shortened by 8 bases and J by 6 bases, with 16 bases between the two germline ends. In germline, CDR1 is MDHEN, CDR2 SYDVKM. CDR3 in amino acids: CASFPGSFSGELFF. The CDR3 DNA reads TGTGCCAGCTTCCCAGGGTCCTTTTCCGGGGAGCTGTTTTTT.

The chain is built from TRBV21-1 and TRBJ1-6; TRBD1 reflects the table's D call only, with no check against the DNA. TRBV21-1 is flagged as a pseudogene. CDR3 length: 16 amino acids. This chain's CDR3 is CASAPRGKAYNSPLHF. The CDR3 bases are TGTGCCAGCGCCCCCAGGGGTAAAGCCTATAATTCACCCCTCCACTTT.

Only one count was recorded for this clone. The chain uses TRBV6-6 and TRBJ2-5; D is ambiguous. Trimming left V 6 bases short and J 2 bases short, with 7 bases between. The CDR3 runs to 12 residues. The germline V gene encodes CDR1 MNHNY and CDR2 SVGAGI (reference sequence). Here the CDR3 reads CASSVPQETQYF. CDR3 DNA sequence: TGTGCCAGCAGCGTTCCGCAAGAGACCCAGTACTTC.

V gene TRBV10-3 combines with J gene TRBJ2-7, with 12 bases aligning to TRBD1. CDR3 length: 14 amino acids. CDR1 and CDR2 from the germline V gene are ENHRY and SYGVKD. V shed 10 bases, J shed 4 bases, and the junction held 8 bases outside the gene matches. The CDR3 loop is CATWDRGRRYEQYF. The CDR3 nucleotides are TGTGCCACCTGGGACAGGGGGCGAAGGTACGAGCAGTACTTC.